This T cell receptor (beta chain) was obtained from a study of cytotoxic CD8 clonotypes in ibrutinib-treated CLL. Germline CDR1 SEHNR, CDR2 FQNEAQ (reference sequence). CDR3 length: 15 amino acids. V was clipped by 1 base and J by 0 bases, with 8 bases between them. Produced via immunoSEQ multiplex PCR; TCRdb's table is partial and in-frame only. The sample has some 140,000 clones; approximately 80% are singletons. The TCR sequence derives from a human donor with chronic lymphocytic leukemia. Sequenced here: PBMCs, sampled after 24 months of ibrutinib treatment. The genes are TRBV7-9 and TRBJ2-3; D not certain. In DNA form, the CDR3 reads TGTGCCAGCAGCTTAGATAGTACTAGCACAGATACGCAGTATTTT. This encodes CASSLDSTSTDTQYF. Based on the CDR3 plus reference TRBV7-9 and TRBJ2-3, the full variable domain is DTGVSQNPRHKITKRGQNVTFRCDPISEHNRLYWYRQTLGQGPEFLTYFQNEAQLEKSRLLSDRFSAERPKGSFSTLEIQRTEQGDSAMYLCASSLDSTSTDTQYFGPGTRLTVL.